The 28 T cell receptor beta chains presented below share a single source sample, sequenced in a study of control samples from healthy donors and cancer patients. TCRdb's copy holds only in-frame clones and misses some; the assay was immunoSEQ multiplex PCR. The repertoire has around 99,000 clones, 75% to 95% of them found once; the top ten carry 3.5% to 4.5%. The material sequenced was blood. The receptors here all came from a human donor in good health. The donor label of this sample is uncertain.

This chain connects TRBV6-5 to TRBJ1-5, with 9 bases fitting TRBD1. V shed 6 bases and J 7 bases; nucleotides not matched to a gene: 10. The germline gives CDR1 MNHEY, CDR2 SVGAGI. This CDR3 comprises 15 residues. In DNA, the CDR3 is TGTGCCAGCAGCACCGGACAGGGGTTTAGGCAGCCCCAGCATTTT. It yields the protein CASSTGQGFRQPQHF.

CDR3 DNA: TGCGCCAGCAGCTGGGGACAGGGGGTAAAAGAGACCCAGTACTTC. Translation gives CASSWGQGVKETQYF. The rearrangement links TRBV5-1 to TRBJ2-5; TRBD1 matches 11 bases. The CDR3 length is 15 residues. Germline CDR1 is SGHRS and CDR2 is YFSETQ. With V trimmed by 3 bases and J by 3 bases, 4 bases remained unmatched.

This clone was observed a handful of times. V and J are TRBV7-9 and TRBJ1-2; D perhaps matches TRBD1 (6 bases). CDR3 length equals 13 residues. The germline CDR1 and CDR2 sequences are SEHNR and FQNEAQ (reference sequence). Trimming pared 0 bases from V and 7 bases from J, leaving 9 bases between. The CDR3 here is CASSLATGGGYTF. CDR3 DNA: TGTGCCAGCAGCTTAGCGACAGGTGGTGGCTACACCTTC.

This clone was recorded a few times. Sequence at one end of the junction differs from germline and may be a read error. CDR3 DNA: TGTGCCACCAGCAGAGACCAACAGACCCAGTACTTC. Translating it yields CATSRDQQTQYF. The chain joins TRBV15 to TRBJ2-5; unclear D gene. Germline assignment: CDR1 LNHNV and CDR2 YYDKDF (reference sequence). The CDR3 is made up of 12 amino acids.

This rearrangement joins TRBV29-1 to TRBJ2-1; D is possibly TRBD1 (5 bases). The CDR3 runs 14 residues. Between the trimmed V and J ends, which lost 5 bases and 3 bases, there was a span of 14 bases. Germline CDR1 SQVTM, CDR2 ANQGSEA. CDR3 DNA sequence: TGCAGCGTTAACAATCAGGGTGGCTACAATGAGCAGTTCTTC. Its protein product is CSVNNQGGYNEQFF.

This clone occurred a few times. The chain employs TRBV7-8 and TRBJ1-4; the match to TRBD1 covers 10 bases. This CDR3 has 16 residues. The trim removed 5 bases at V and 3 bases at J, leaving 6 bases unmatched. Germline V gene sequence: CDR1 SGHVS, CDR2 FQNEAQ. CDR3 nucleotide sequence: TGTGCCAGCAGCCCAAGACAGGGGGCGGCTAATGAAAAACTGTTTTTT. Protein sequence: CASSPRQGAANEKLFF.

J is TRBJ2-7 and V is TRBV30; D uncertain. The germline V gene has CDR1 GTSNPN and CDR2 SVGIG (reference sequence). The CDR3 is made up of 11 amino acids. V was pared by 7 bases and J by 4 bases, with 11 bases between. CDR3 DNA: TGTGCCTCCCAGGACGGTTACGAGCAGTACTTC. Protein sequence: CASQDGYEQYF.

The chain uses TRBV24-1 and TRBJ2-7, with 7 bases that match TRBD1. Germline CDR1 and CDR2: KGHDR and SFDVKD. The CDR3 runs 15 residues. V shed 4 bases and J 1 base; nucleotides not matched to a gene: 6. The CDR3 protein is CATSEGGRGSYEQYF. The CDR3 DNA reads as TGTGCCACCAGTGAAGGTGGCAGGGGGTCCTACGAGCAGTACTTC.

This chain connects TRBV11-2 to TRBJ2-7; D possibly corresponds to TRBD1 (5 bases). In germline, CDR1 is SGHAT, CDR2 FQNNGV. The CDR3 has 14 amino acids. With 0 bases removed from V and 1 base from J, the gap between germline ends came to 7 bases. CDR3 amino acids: CASSLERQSYEQYF. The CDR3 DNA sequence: TGTGCCAGCAGCTTAGAGCGACAGTCCTACGAGCAGTACTTC.

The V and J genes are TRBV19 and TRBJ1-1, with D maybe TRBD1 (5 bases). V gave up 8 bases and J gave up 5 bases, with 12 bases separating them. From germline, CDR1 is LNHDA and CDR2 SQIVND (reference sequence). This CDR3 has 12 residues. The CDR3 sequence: CASHTRETEAFF. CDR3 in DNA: TGTGCCAGTCACACCAGGGAGACTGAAGCTTTCTTT.

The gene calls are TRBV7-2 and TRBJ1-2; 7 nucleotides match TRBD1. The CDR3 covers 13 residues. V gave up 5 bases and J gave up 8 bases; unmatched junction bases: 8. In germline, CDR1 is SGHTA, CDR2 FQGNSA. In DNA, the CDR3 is TGTGCCAGCAGCCCCAGACAGGGTGAGGGCTACACCTTC. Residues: CASSPRQGEGYTF.

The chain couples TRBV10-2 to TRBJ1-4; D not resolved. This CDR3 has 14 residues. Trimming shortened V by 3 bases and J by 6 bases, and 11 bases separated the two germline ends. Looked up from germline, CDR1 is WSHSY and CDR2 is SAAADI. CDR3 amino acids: CASSDGVRDEKLFF. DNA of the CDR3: TGCGCCAGCAGTGATGGGGTTCGGGATGAAAAACTGTTTTTT.

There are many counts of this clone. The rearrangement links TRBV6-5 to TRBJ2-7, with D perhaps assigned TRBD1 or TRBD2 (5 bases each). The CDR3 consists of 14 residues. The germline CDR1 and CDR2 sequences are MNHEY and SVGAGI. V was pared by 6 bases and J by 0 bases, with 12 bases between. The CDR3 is CASSLGRSSYEQYF. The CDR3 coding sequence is TGTGCCAGCAGCCTGGGACGGAGCTCCTACGAGCAGTACTTC.

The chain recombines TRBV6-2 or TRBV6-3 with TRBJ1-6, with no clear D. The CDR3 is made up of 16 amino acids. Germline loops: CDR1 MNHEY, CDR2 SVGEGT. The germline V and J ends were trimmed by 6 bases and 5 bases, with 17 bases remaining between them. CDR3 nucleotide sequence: TGTGCCAGCAGCCCCCGCGCGACTGCAGATAATTCACCCCTCCACTTT. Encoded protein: CASSPRATADNSPLHF.

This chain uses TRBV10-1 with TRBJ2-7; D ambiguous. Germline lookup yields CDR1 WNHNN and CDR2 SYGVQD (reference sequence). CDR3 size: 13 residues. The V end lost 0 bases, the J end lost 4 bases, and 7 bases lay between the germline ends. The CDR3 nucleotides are TGCGCCAGCAGTGAGTCGGCTAAATACGAGCAGTACTTC. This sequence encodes CASSESAKYEQYF.

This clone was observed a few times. In DNA, the CDR3 is TGTGCCAGCAGTTTTGAGGGGGTCTCGTCCTATAATTCACCCCTCCACTTT. It translates to CASSFEGVSSYNSPLHF. The genes are TRBV28 and TRBJ1-6; weak D call: TRBD1 (6 bases). Trimming shortened V by 3 bases and J by 1 base, and 13 bases separated the two germline ends. Per germline, CDR1 MDHEN and CDR2 SYDVKM. There are 17 residues in the CDR3.

The DNA for the CDR3 is TGTGCCAGCCATGGACAGGGGAGCCTCAATGAGCAGTTCTTC. Translating gives CASHGQGSLNEQFF. The V and J genes are TRBV28 and TRBJ2-1; 9 positions match TRBD1. The CDR3 has 14 amino acids. Germline values: CDR1 MDHEN, CDR2 SYDVKM. The V gene end was trimmed by 8 bases and the J gene end by 6 bases; junction bases not matched to a gene: 8.

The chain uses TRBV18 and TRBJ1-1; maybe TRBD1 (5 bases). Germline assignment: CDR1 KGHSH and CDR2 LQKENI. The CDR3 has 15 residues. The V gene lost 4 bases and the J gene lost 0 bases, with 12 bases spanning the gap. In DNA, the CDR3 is TGTGCCAGCTCACTCAGGGAGACCCTGAACACTGAAGCTTTCTTT. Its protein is CASSLRETLNTEAFF.

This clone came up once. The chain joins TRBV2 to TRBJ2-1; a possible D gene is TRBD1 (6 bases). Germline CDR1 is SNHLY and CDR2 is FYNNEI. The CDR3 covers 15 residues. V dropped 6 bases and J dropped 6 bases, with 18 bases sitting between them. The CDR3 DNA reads TGTGCCAGCAGGGAACAGGGTCTTTCTTTCAATGAGCAGTTCTTC. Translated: CASREQGLSFNEQFF.

The CDR3, as DNA: TGTGCCAGCAGTCTACAGGGGAGCTCTGGAAACACCATATATTTT. Translated: CASSLQGSSGNTIYF. The chain has TRBV6-6 and TRBJ1-3, with 7 bases fitting TRBD1. This CDR3 is built from 15 residues. V shed 5 bases, J shed 0 bases, and the junction held 4 bases outside the gene matches. Per the germline V gene, CDR1 is MNHNY and CDR2 is SVGAGI (reference sequence).

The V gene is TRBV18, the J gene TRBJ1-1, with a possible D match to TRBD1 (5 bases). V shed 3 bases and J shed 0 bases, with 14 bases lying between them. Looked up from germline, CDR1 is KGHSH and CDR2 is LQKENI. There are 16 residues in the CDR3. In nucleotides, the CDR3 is TGTGCCAGCTCACCCCAGGGATTGGCAATGAACACTGAAGCTTTCTTT. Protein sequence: CASSPQGLAMNTEAFF.

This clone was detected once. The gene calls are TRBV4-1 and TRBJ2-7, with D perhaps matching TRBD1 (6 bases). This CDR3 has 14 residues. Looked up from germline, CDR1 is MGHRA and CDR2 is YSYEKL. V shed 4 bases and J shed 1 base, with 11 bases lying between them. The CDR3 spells CASSLRTASYEQYF. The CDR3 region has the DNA TGCGCCAGCAGCCTCCGGACAGCTTCCTACGAGCAGTACTTC.

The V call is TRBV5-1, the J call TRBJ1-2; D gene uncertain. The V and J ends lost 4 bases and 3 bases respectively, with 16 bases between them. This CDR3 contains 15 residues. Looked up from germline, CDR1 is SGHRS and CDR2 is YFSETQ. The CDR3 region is CASSPPYGQDYGYTF. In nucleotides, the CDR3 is TGCGCCAGCAGCCCTCCCTACGGGCAGGACTATGGCTACACCTTC.

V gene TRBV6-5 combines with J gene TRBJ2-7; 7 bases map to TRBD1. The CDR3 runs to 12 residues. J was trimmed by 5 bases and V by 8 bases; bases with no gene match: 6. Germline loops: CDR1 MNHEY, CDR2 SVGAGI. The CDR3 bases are TGTGCCAGCTCCTCGACAGGGAACGAGCAGTACTTC. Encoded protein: CASSSTGNEQYF.

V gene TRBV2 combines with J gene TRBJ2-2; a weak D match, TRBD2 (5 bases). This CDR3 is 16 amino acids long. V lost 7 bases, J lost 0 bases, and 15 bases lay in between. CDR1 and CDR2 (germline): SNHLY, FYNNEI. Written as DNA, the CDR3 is TGTGCCAGCACCTCTGAGGGTCAATCGAACACCGGGGAGCTGTTTTTT. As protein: CASTSEGQSNTGELFF.

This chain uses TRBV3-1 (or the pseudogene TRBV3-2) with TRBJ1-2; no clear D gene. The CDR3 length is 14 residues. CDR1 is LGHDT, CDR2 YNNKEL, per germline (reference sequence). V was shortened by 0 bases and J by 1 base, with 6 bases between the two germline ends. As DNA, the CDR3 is TGTGCCAGCAGCCAAGACACCGTTAACTATGGCTACACCTTC. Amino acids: CASSQDTVNYGYTF.

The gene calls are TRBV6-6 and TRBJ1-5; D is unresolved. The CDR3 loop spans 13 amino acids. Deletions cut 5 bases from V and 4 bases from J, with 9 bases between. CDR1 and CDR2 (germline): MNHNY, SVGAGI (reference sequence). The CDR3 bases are TGTGCCAGCAGTCCCGACGGGAATCAGCCCCAGCATTTT. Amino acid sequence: CASSPDGNQPQHF.

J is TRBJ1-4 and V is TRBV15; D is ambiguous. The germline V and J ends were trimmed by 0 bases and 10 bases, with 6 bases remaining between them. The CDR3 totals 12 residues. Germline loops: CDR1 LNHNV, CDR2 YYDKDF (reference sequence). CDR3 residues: CATSRDFGKLFF. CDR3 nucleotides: TGTGCCACCAGCAGAGATTTTGGAAAACTGTTTTTT.